This T cell receptor (beta chain) came from a study of early T cells in non-severe SARS-CoV-2 infection. The CDR3 covers 15 residues. Germline V gene sequence: CDR1 MDHEN, CDR2 SYDVKM. Trimming removed 4 bases from V and 5 bases from J; junction bases left unmatched: 10. TCRdb processed the 5' RACE reads anew with MiXCR; each CDR3 protein has one entry. The table includes 95,000 to 120,000 distinct CDR3 sequences, about an eighth detected once. The sequence was obtained from an adult who was a healthcare worker with PCR-confirmed SARS-CoV-2 infection or an uninfected control (not recorded which). The material sequenced was whole blood. The chain combines TRBV28 with TRBJ2-7; 8 nucleotides line up with TRBD1. The CDR3 nucleotides read TGTGCCAGCAGTTGGTGGACAGGGAGCGTGAACGAGCAGTACTTC. This codes for CASSWWTGSVNEQYF.